The rows below give T cell receptor beta chains drawn from one sample of a study of T-cell reconstitution after alpha-beta-depleted transplantation in children. TCRdb recomputed calls from the PCR reads with MiXCR, one row per CDR3 protein. The data contain roughly 790,000 distinct CDR3 sequences, 16% of them singletons. The sample consisted of PBMCs, mostly from graft donor cells, taken 360 days after TCRalphabeta/CD19-depleted stem cell transplant. These receptors came from a male patient younger than 18 who had a stem cell transplant for acute lymphoblastic leukemia, so the T cells may come from the graft donor. Each CDR3 is given with its conserved first and last residue. The D gene is left open where the match is weak. Size is omitted from some rows. Given values are once, few, many or a class for expanded clones.

j_call clone_size v_call d_call cdr3_length cdr3_aa cdr3_nt
TRBJ2-7 . TRBV20-1 TRBD2 14 CSAPLAVSSYEQYF TGCAGTGCTCCCCTAGCGGTTAGCTCCTACGAGCAGTACTTC
TRBJ1-4 . TRBV7-2 . 16 CASSHQSGWSNEKLFF TGTGCCAGCAGCCACCAGTCCGGGTGGTCTAATGAAAAACTGTTTTTT
TRBJ2-7 many TRBV4-1 TRBD2 17 CASSQDRVAGAVYEQYF TGCGCCAGCAGCCAAGATCGGGTAGCGGGAGCCGTTTACGAGCAGTACTTC
TRBJ2-3 few TRBV7-2 . 15 CASSSEASHTDTQYF TGTGCCAGCAGCTCAGAGGCGTCTCACACAGATACGCAGTATTTT
TRBJ1-2 few TRBV20-1 . 15 CSAKNWGRFPYGYTF TGCAGTGCAAAAAATTGGGGACGGTTCCCCTATGGCTACACCTTC
TRBJ2-3 many TRBV12-3/TRBV12-4 TRBD2 16 CASSFWLAGTGDTQYF TGTGCCAGCAGTTTCTGGCTAGCGGGAACAGGAGATACGCAGTATTTT
TRBJ2-1 many TRBV12-3/TRBV12-4 . 14 CASSLIRPYNEQFF TGTGCCAGCAGTTTGATACGCCCTTACAATGAGCAGTTCTTC
TRBJ2-1 . TRBV2 . 15 CASSGLVGPYNEQFF TGTGCCAGCAGTGGACTAGTAGGCCCCTACAATGAGCAGTTCTTC
TRBJ2-1 few TRBV28 TRBD2 15 CAVTGAGPSYNEQFF TGTGCCGTCACCGGAGCGGGGCCTTCCTACAATGAGCAGTTCTTC
TRBJ2-2 few TRBV11-2 . 17 CASSPRWERANTGELFF TGTGCCAGCAGCCCCCGTTGGGAGCGGGCGAACACCGGGGAGCTGTTTTTT
TRBJ2-3 few TRBV7-7 . 16 CASSPGASGLTDTQYF TGTGCCAGCAGCCCAGGGGCTAGCGGCCTCACAGATACGCAGTATTTT
TRBJ2-7 few TRBV4-1 . 16 CASSQVPGTNTHEQYF TGCGCCAGCAGCCAAGTTCCCGGGACAAATACCCACGAGCAGTACTTC
TRBJ2-3 . TRBV7-7 . 13 CASSFEHTDTQYF TGTGCCAGCAGCTTTGAACATACAGATACGCAGTATTTT
TRBJ2-2 many TRBV5-1 TRBD2 15 CASSLTSGMTGELFF TGCGCCAGCAGCTTGACCAGCGGGATGACCGGGGAGCTGTTTTTT
TRBJ2-5 few TRBV5-1 . 13 CASSLDPAETQYF TGCGCCAGCAGCTTGGATCCCGCGGAGACCCAGTACTTC
TRBJ2-7 few TRBV10-3 TRBD1 14 CAISPGTGPYEQYF TGTGCCATCAGTCCCGGGACAGGGCCCTACGAGCAGTACTTC